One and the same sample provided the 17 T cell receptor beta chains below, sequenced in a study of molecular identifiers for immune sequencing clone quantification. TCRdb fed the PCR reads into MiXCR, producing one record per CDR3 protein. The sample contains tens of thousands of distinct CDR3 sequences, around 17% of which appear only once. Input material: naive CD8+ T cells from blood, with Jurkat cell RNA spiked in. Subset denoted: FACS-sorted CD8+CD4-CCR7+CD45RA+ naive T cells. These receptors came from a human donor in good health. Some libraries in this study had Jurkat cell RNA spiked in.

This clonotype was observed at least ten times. CDR3 DNA: TGCAGCGTTGAAGAGACTAGCCGGGGGTGGGATGAGCAGTTCTTC. Translation gives CSVEETSRGWDEQFF. The chain has TRBV29-1 and TRBJ2-1, with 7 bases matching TRBD2. V dropped 0 bases and J dropped 8; count of bases not matched to a gene: 10. The CDR3 has 15 amino acids. Germline V CDR1 and CDR2: SQVTM, ANQGSEA.

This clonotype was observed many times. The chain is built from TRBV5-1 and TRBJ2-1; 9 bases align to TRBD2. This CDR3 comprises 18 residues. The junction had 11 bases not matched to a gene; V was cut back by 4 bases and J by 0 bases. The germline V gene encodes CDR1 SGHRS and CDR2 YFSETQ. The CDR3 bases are TGCGCCAGCAGCCAGTCTCCGGGACTAGCCATCTCCTACAATGAGCAGTTCTTC. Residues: CASSQSPGLAISYNEQFF.

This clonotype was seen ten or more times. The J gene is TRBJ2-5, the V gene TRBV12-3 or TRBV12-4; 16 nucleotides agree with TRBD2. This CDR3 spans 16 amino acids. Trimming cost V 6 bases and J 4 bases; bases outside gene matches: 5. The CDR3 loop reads CASSQGLAGGPETQYF. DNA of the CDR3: TGTGCCAGCAGCCAGGGACTAGCGGGAGGGCCAGAGACCCAGTACTTC.

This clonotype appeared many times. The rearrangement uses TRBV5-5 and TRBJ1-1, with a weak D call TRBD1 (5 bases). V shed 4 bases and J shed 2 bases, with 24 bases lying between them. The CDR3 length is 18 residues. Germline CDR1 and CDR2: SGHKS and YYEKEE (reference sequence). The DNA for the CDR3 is TGTGCCAGCAGCGAGGGGAAGCCAGCCTCTTTGGCTAACACTGAAGCTTTCTTT. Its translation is CASSEGKPASLANTEAFF.

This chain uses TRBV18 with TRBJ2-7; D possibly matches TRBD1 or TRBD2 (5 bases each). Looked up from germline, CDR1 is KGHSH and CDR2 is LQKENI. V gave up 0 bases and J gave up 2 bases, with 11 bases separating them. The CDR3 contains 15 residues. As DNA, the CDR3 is TGTGCCAGCTCACCACCTCCCAGGGACCCCTACGAGCAGTACTTC. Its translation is CASSPPPRDPYEQYF.

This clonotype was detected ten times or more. Here the CDR3 reads CASSIAGGSSYNEQFF. The CDR3, as DNA: TGTGCCAGCAGCATAGCGGGAGGGAGCTCCTACAATGAGCAGTTCTTC. V and J are TRBV6-2 or TRBV6-3 and TRBJ2-1, with 11 bases matching TRBD2. Per germline, CDR1 MNHEY and CDR2 SVGEGT. With 6 bases clipped from V and 0 bases from J, the junction kept 4 bases outside the gene matches. The CDR3 totals 16 residues.

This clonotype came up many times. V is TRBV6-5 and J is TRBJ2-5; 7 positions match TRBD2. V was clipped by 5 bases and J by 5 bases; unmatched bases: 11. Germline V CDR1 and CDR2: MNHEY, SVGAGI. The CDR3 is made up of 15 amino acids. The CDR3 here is CASSPLGGPVETQYF. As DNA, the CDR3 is TGTGCCAGCAGTCCGTTGGGAGGGCCTGTCGAGACCCAGTACTTC.

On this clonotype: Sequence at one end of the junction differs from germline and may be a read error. The CDR3 DNA is TGTGCCTGCAGCTTAGATTCTTTTTTGGCAGACAATGAGCAGTTCTTC. Encoded protein: CACSLDSFLADNEQFF. The chain is built from TRBV7-9 and TRBJ2-1; D ambiguous. CDR1 and CDR2 (germline): SEHNR, FQNEAQ (reference sequence). The CDR3 contains 16 residues.

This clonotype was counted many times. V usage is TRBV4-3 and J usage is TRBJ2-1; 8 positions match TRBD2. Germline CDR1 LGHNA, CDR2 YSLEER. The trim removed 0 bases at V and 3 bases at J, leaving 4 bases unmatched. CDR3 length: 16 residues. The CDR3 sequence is CASSQDLAGGYNEQFF. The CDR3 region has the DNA TGCGCCAGCAGCCAAGATCTGGCGGGAGGCTACAATGAGCAGTTCTTC.

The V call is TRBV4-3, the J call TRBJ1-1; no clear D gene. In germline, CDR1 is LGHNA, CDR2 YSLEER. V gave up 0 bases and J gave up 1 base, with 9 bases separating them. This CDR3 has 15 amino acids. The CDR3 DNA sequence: TGCGCCAGCAGCCAAGAGAGGGAGACGAACACTGAAGCTTTCTTT. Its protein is CASSQERETNTEAFF.

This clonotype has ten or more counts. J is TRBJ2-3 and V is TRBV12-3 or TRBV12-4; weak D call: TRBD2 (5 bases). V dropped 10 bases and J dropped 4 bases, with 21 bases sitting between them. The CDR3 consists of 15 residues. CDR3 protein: CATYTSSLGPDTQYF. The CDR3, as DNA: TGTGCCACCTATACTAGTTCGCTTGGTCCAGATACGCAGTATTTT.

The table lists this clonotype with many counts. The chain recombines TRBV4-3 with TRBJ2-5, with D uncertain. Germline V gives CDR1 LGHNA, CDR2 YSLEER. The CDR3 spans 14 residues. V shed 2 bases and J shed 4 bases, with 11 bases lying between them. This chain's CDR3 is CASSQRAPGETQYF. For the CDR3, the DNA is TGCGCCAGCAGCCAACGGGCCCCAGGAGAGACCCAGTACTTC.

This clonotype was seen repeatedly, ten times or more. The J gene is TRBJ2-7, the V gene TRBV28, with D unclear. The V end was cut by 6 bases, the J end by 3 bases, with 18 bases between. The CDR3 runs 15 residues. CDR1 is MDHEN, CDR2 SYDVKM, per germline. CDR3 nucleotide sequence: TGTGCCAGCAGCCCGCCCTCAGGTCACAGCTACGAGCAGTACTTC. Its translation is CASSPPSGHSYEQYF.

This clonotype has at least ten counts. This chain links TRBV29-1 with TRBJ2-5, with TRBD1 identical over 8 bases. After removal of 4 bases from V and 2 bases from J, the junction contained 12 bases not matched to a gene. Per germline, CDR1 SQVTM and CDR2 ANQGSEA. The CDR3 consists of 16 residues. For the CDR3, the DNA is TGCAGCGTTGTCGTGGCAGGGGGCCTAACTCAAGAGACCCAGTACTTC. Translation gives CSVVVAGGLTQETQYF.

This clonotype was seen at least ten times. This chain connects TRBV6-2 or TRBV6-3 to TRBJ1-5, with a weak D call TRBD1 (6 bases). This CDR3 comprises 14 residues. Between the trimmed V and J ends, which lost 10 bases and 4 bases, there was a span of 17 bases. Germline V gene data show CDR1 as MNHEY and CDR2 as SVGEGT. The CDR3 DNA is TGTGCCACGTCGGGGGCGGATTGGAATCAGCCCCAGCATTTT. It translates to CATSGADWNQPQHF.

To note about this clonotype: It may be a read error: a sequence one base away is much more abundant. In DNA form, the CDR3 reads TGCAGCGTTGAAGATTCTGGCTTTCGTCAGGGGTCCCCTTACAATGAGCAGTTCTTC. It codes for CSVEDSGFRQGSPYNEQFF. The gene calls are TRBV29-1 and TRBJ2-1; a weak D match, TRBD1 (6 bases). Germline V gene data show CDR1 as SQVTM and CDR2 as ANQGSEA. CDR3 length: 19 residues. V gave up 0 bases and J gave up 4 bases, with 25 bases separating them.

CDR3 residues: CASGWTGSPYNEQFF. CDR3 coding DNA: TGTGCTAGTGGTTGGACAGGGTCGCCTTACAATGAGCAGTTCTTC. The chain combines TRBV12-5 with TRBJ2-1; 8 bases match TRBD1. Losses at the gene ends were 4 bases for V and 4 bases for J; bases not matched to a gene: 6. The CDR3 spans 15 residues. CDR1 and CDR2 (germline): LGHNT, FRNRAP.